This T cell receptor beta chain derives from a study of T cells in Graves' hyperthyroidism and ophthalmopathy. Findings and caveats of the study: Ophthalmopathy was separated from stable hyperthyroidism by a 13 V-J model.

Germline values: CDR1 MDHEN, CDR2 SYDVKM. The CDR3 sequence is 15 residues long. Patients aged 18 to 65 had newly diagnosed hyperthyroidism that had lasted under 2 months. As regards this clonotype: What it binds is unknown. One junction end disagrees with the germline gene, perhaps due to a read error.

It was RNA transcripts that yielded the amplified TCR beta CDR3 regions. A set of HTBI primers served as the primers for a first-round RT-PCR of the TCR CDR3. TCRdb re-derived calls from the multiplex PCR reads in MiXCR, one entry per CDR3 protein. The profile shows roughly 290,000 distinct CDR3 sequences, about an eighth of them singletons. Specimen: blood. The clonotype originates from a woman under 40 with Graves' hyperthyroidism that later progressed to Graves' ophthalmopathy. The rearrangement links TRBV28 to TRBJ2-1; possibly TRBD2 for D (5 bases). The CDR3 region is CASILSGSSYNEQLF. In DNA, the CDR3 is TGTGCCAGCATCCTAAGCGGTAGCTCCTACAATGAGCAGCTCTTC.